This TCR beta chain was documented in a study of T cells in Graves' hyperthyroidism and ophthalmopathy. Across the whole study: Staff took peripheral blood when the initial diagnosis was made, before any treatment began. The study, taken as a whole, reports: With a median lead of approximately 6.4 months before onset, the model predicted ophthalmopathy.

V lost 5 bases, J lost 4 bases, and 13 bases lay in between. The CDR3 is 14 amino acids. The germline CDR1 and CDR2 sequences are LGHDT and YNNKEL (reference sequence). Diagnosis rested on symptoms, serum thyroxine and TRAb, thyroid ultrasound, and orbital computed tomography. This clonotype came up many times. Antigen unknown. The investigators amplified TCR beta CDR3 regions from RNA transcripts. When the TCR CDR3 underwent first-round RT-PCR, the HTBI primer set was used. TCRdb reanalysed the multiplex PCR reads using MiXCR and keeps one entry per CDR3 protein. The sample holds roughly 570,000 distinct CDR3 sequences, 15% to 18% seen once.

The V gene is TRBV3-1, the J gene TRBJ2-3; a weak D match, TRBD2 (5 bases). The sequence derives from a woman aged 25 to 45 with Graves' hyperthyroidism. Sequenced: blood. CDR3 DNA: TGTGCCAGCAGCTCCTCGTACGGGGCAGATACGCAGTATTTT. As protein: CASSSSYGADTQYF.